The 32 T cell receptor beta chains listed next were all sequenced from one sample in a study of blood T cell repertoires in COVID-19. Only in-frame clones appear in the TCRdb table, and some are missing; sequencing was by immunoSEQ multiplex PCR. Here the sample spans over 120,000 clones, roughly 82% being singletons. Sequenced material: peripheral blood. These receptors were obtained from a man in his sixties with active or convalescent COVID-19.

The rearrangement uses TRBV9 and TRBJ2-1; no clear D gene. Germline lookup yields CDR1 SGDLS and CDR2 YYNGEE. The V end lost 4 bases, the J end lost 4 bases, and 18 bases lay between the germline ends. This CDR3 comprises 16 residues. The CDR3 loop is CASSPYGGSEYNEQFF. The CDR3 DNA follows: TGTGCCAGCAGCCCCTACGGCGGTTCGGAGTACAATGAGCAGTTCTTC.

The V gene is TRBV19, the J gene TRBJ2-1; D remains unclear. The CDR3 runs 14 residues. Germline assignment: CDR1 LNHDA and CDR2 SQIVND (reference sequence). Trimming removed 3 bases at V and 5 bases at J, with 11 bases between. The chain's CDR3 is CASSIQRSHNEQFF. CDR3 DNA sequence: TGTGCCAGTAGTATTCAACGGAGTCACAATGAGCAGTTCTTC. Drawing the rest from reference TRBV19 and TRBJ2-1, the complete variable domain is DGGITQSPKYLFRKEGQNVTLSCEQNLNHDAMYWYRQDPGQGLRLIYYSQIVNDFQKGDIAEGYSVSREKKESFPLTVTSAQKNPTAFYLCASSIQRSHNEQFFGPGTRLTVL.

The chain is built from TRBV10-1 and TRBJ2-5; 7 bases line up with TRBD2. Germline CDR1 and CDR2: WNHNN and SYGVQD (reference sequence). Trimming removed 6 bases from V and 5 bases from J; junction bases left unmatched: 9. The CDR3 is 14 amino acids. The CDR3 region has the DNA TGCGCCAGCAGCCTTGCCGGGAGGATGGAGACCCAGTACTTC. Protein: CASSLAGRMETQYF.

The chain combines TRBV6-6 with TRBJ1-2, with a weak D call TRBD1 (5 bases). Germline-derived CDR1 and CDR2 are MNHNY and SVGAGI (reference sequence). V was shortened by 0 bases and J by 7 bases, with 9 bases between the two germline ends. The CDR3 is 13 residues long. This chain's CDR3 is CASSYSGRAGYTF. The DNA of the CDR3 is TGTGCCAGCAGTTACTCGGGCAGGGCTGGCTACACCTTC.

The rearrangement uses TRBV19 and TRBJ1-6, with D possibly TRBD1 on 6 matching bases. Germline CDR1 reads LNHDA; CDR2 reads SQIVND (reference sequence). V gave up 10 bases and J gave up 7 bases, with 14 bases separating them. The CDR3 runs 13 residues. CDR3: CAIADSGNSPLHF. The CDR3 region has the DNA TGTGCCATCGCGGACAGTGGGAATTCACCCCTCCACTTT.

The chain joins TRBV10-3 to TRBJ1-2, with unresolved D. Between the trimmed V and J ends, which lost 10 bases and 2 bases, there was a span of 14 bases. Looked up from germline, CDR1 is ENHRY and CDR2 is SYGVKD. The CDR3 contains 13 residues. CDR3 DNA sequence: TGTGCCACCCGGGTCCTTTCGAACTATGGCTACACCTTC. The encoded protein is CATRVLSNYGYTF.

This CDR3 is CASTTGSSYEQYF. CDR3 DNA: TGCGCCAGCACGACAGGTAGCTCCTACGAGCAGTACTTC. The rearrangement joins TRBV5-1 to TRBJ2-7; a possible D gene is TRBD1 (6 bases). The CDR3 length is 13 residues. The germline V gene has CDR1 SGHRS and CDR2 YFSETQ. Trimming left V 6 bases short and J 0 bases short, with 10 bases between.

The chain employs TRBV29-1 and TRBJ1-3; D gene unclear. V dropped 8 bases and J dropped 0 bases, with 8 bases sitting between them. This CDR3 comprises 12 residues. Germline V gives CDR1 SQVTM, CDR2 ANQGSEA. As DNA, the CDR3 is TGCAGCATCAGGTCCTCTGGAAACACCATATATTTT. It is translated as CSIRSSGNTIYF.

This rearrangement joins TRBV30 to TRBJ2-7; 7 positions match TRBD1. V was clipped by 4 bases and J by 7 bases; unmatched bases: 10. CDR3 length equals 13 residues. Germline V gives CDR1 GTSNPN, CDR2 SVGIG (reference sequence). CDR3 protein: CAWKRQGGWEQYF. Here the CDR3 DNA reads TGTGCCTGGAAACGACAGGGCGGTTGGGAGCAGTACTTC.

The rearrangement joins TRBV4-1 to TRBJ2-3, with TRBD2 matching over 12 bases. The CDR3 contains 19 residues. CDR1 and CDR2 (germline): MGHRA, YSYEKL. Germline trimming cut 0 bases from V and 0 bases from J; bases unmatched to any gene: 7. Written as DNA, the CDR3 is TGCGCCAGCAGCCAAGAACGGGCTGGACTAGCGGGGAGCACAGATACGCAGTATTTT. Translation gives CASSQERAGLAGSTDTQYF.

The gene calls are TRBV27 and TRBJ1-4; TRBD1 might be the D (5 bases). Between the trimmed V and J ends, which lost 4 bases and 0 bases, there was a span of 9 bases. The germline V gene has CDR1 MNHEY and CDR2 SMNVEV (reference sequence). The CDR3 is made up of 15 amino acids. The CDR3 loop reads CASSSGGTTNEKLFF. The CDR3, as DNA: TGTGCCAGCAGTTCGGGGGGTACAACTAATGAAAAACTGTTTTTT.

The V call is TRBV18, the J call TRBJ1-1; 8 bases map to TRBD1. The CDR3 is 15 residues long. Germline trimming cut 0 bases from V and 3 bases from J; bases unmatched to any gene: 3. From germline, CDR1 is KGHSH and CDR2 LQKENI. The CDR3 coding sequence is TGTGCCAGCTCACCACCCAACAGGGGGGACACTGAAGCTTTCTTT. This encodes CASSPPNRGDTEAFF.

The chain combines TRBV14 with TRBJ1-6; D may be TRBD1 (5 bases). The CDR3 is 15 amino acids. Trimming took off 2 bases at V and 6 bases at J, with 11 bases between the two ends. Germline CDR1 is SGHDN and CDR2 is FVKESK. CDR3 residues: CASSQLTQVNSPLHF. DNA of the CDR3: TGTGCCAGCAGCCAACTAACACAGGTTAATTCACCCCTCCACTTT.

The V gene is TRBV7-9, the J gene TRBJ2-3, with unresolved D. The CDR3 runs 13 residues. The V end was cut by 6 bases, the J end by 6 bases, with 13 bases between. The V gene's germline CDR1 is SEHNR and CDR2 FQNEAQ (reference sequence). The chain's CDR3 is CASRTPGYDTQYF. The CDR3 DNA sequence: TGTGCCAGCAGAACCCCGGGTTACGATACGCAGTATTTT.

This chain uses TRBV5-1 with TRBJ2-2, with a tentative D call TRBD2 (6 bases). Germline V gene sequence: CDR1 SGHRS, CDR2 YFSETQ. CDR3 length: 15 residues. V was cut by 0 bases and J by 3 bases, with 9 bases left in between. CDR3 bases: TGCGCCAGCAGCTTGGACGGGACTTACACCGGGGAGCTGTTTTTT. Encoded protein: CASSLDGTYTGELFF. Together with reference TRBV5-1 and TRBJ2-2, the CDR3 gives the full variable domain: KAGVTQTPRYLIKTRGQQVTLSCSPISGHRSVSWYQQTPGQGLQFLFEYFSETQRNKGNFPGRFSGRQFSNSRSEMNVSTLELGDSALYLCASSLDGTYTGELFFGEGSRLTVL.

The V call is TRBV19, the J call TRBJ2-1; 15 nucleotides align to TRBD2. Germline CDR1 is LNHDA and CDR2 is SQIVND (reference sequence). CDR3 length equals 20 residues. J gave up 0 bases and V 6 bases, and 12 bases lay outside the gene matches. The CDR3 DNA reads TGTGCCAGTAGATACTCGGGGACTAGCGGGGGGCAAAGCTCCTACAATGAGCAGTTCTTC. It yields the protein CASRYSGTSGGQSSYNEQFF.

This chain links TRBV27 with TRBJ2-3; D perhaps matches TRBD1 (6 bases). The CDR3 covers 16 residues. The germline gives CDR1 MNHEY, CDR2 SMNVEV (reference sequence). V lost 6 bases, J lost 2 bases, and 18 bases lay in between. CDR3 amino acids: CASSQGIQGFTDTQYF. As DNA, the CDR3 is TGTGCCAGCAGCCAAGGAATACAGGGTTTCACAGATACGCAGTATTTT.

The chain has TRBV11-3 and TRBJ1-6; 8 nucleotides line up with TRBD1. The CDR3 has 15 residues. Germline CDR1 SGHNT, CDR2 YENEEA. With 3 bases clipped from V and 5 bases from J, the junction kept 3 bases outside the gene matches. CDR3 protein: CASSFTQGDNSPLHF. CDR3 nucleotide sequence: TGTGCCAGCAGCTTTACACAGGGGGATAATTCACCCCTCCACTTT.

The chain couples TRBV18 to TRBJ2-3, with 10 bases fitting TRBD2. The germline V gene encodes CDR1 KGHSH and CDR2 LQKENI. The CDR3 loop spans 15 amino acids. Losses at the gene ends were 5 bases for V and 8 bases for J; bases not matched to a gene: 10. The CDR3 nucleotides are TGTGCCAGCTCAAATAGCGGGAGGCCAGACGGTACGCAGTATTTT. This codes for CASSNSGRPDGTQYF.

This clone showed up just once. CDR3 bases: TGCGGCGCGGAGCTCAATGAGCAGTTCTTC. Protein: CGAELNEQFF. V and J are TRBV20-1 and TRBJ2-1; no definite D call. This CDR3 comprises 10 residues. The germline CDR1 and CDR2 sequences are DFQATT and SNEGSKA (reference sequence).

The chain is built from TRBV4-3 and TRBJ2-4, with TRBD2 matching over 9 bases. The ends lost 0 bases at V and 5 bases at J; junction bases unmatched: 5. This CDR3 contains 16 residues. Germline CDR1 and CDR2: LGHNA and YSLEER. In DNA, the CDR3 is TGCGCCAGCAGCCAAGACCTTAGCGGGAGCCAAAACATTCAGTACTTC. It encodes CASSQDLSGSQNIQYF.

The rearrangement links TRBV30 to TRBJ1-5, with D uncertain. Germline V gene sequence: CDR1 GTSNPN, CDR2 SVGIG (reference sequence). V was pared by 1 base and J by 6 bases, with 7 bases between. CDR3 length: 12 amino acids. This chain's CDR3 is CAWSGSGQPQHF. CDR3 nucleotides: TGTGCCTGGAGTGGGTCGGGTCAGCCCCAGCATTTT.

The chain joins TRBV6-5 to TRBJ2-2; D call uncertain. V was shortened by 8 bases and J by 6 bases, with 13 bases between the two germline ends. The V gene's germline CDR1 is MNHEY and CDR2 SVGAGI. This CDR3 contains 13 residues. In DNA, the CDR3 is TGTGCCAGCTTTCCAAGCTCACCCGGGGAGCTGTTTTTT. Protein: CASFPSSPGELFF.

CDR3 nucleotide sequence: TGTGCCAGCAGTTCCCGGACTAGCGGGGTAGCCAAAAACATTCAGTACTTC. Translated: CASSSRTSGVAKNIQYF. This chain links TRBV7-2 with TRBJ2-4; 12 bases agree with TRBD2. J was trimmed by 0 bases and V by 6 bases; bases with no gene match: 6. CDR1 and CDR2 (germline): SGHTA, FQGNSA. This CDR3 spans 17 amino acids.

This clone was seen repeatedly, ten times or more. The chain is built from TRBV5-6 and TRBJ1-6; the match to TRBD1 covers 8 bases. The CDR3 runs 16 residues. Germline-derived CDR1 and CDR2 are SGHDT and YYEEEE. V was clipped by 4 bases and J by 11 bases; unmatched bases: 14. In DNA, the CDR3 is TGTGCCAGCAGCAATTACCGGACAGGGCCGGGAGCACCCCTCCACTTT. Translated, it gives CASSNYRTGPGAPLHF.

This clone was detected only a few times. The chain couples TRBV5-1 to TRBJ1-1, with D perhaps matching TRBD1 (5 bases). With 0 bases removed from V and 5 bases from J, the gap between germline ends came to 11 bases. CDR3 length: 14 residues. Germline V gives CDR1 SGHRS, CDR2 YFSETQ. The CDR3 DNA reads TGCGCCAGCAGCTTGGCCGCGGGGGATACTGAAGCTTTCTTT. It encodes CASSLAAGDTEAFF.

This clone was observed a few times. V is TRBV30 and J is TRBJ2-5; 8 bases map to TRBD1. V shed 4 bases and J 5 bases; nucleotides not matched to a gene: 6. CDR3 length equals 13 residues. Germline-derived CDR1 and CDR2 are GTSNPN and SVGIG (reference sequence). CDR3 amino acids: CAWKRRQGETQYF. The CDR3 region has the DNA TGTGCCTGGAAGCGACGACAGGGGGAGACCCAGTACTTC.

This clone was seen a few times. This chain connects TRBV4-1 to TRBJ2-2, with TRBD2 matching 8 bases. This CDR3 has 16 amino acids. The junction had 4 bases not matched to a gene; V was cut back by 1 base and J by 3 bases. CDR1 MGHRA and CDR2 YSYEKL come from the germline V gene. The CDR3 loop is CASSQGSGAYTGELFF. CDR3 coding DNA: TGCGCCAGCAGCCAAGGTAGCGGGGCGTACACCGGGGAGCTGTTTTTT.

The gene calls are TRBV7-2 and TRBJ1-3; D is unclear. The V gene's germline CDR1 is SGHTA and CDR2 FQGNSA. The V end was cut by 3 bases, the J end by 0 bases, with 12 bases between. The CDR3 length is 16 residues. This CDR3 reads CASSFSPAVSGNTIYF. CDR3 nucleotide sequence: TGTGCCAGCAGCTTCTCCCCGGCGGTCTCTGGAAACACCATATATTTT.

J is TRBJ2-1 and V is TRBV15, with a tentative D call TRBD2 (6 bases). The CDR3 is 14 amino acids. Germline assignment: CDR1 LNHNV and CDR2 YYDKDF (reference sequence). The V end was cut by 0 bases, the J end by 7 bases, with 10 bases between. CDR3 residues: CATSRDNGGNEQFF. CDR3 nucleotide sequence: TGTGCCACCAGCAGAGATAATGGGGGGAATGAGCAGTTCTTC.

The V call is TRBV6-5, the J call TRBJ1-4; D gene uncertain. CDR1 is MNHEY and CDR2 is SVGAGI in the germline V gene. This CDR3 has 11 residues. V was shortened by 8 bases and J by 15 bases, with 16 bases between the two germline ends. The CDR3 DNA sequence: TGTGCCAGCGGCCTTCCGCTAGAAGTGTTTTTT. Translation gives CASGLPLEVFF.

V gene TRBV30 combines with J gene TRBJ2-5; D call uncertain. Trimming took 4 bases from V and 2 from J, leaving 5 bases between them. CDR3 length equals 11 residues. Germline CDR1 is GTSNPN and CDR2 is SVGIG (reference sequence). CDR3 DNA: TGTGCCTGGACGAGTCAAGAGACCCAGTACTTC. Its translation: CAWTSQETQYF. Together with reference TRBV30 and TRBJ2-5, the CDR3 gives the full variable domain: SQTIHQWPATLVQPVGSPLSLECTVEGTSNPNLYWYRQAAGRGLQLLFYSVGIGQISSEVPQNLSASRPQDRQFILSSKKLLLSDSGFYLCAWTSQETQYFGPGTRLLVL.